Presented here are 3 T cell receptor beta chains from one specimen sequenced in a study of quantifying T cell responses using KT2 cells. As for the study in general: TCR alpha and beta constant-region primers primed reverse transcription of RNA.

A single-stranded UMI oligo with SP2 sequence was ligated to cDNA 3' ends. The first PCR ran 3 to 5 cycles with an equimolar RC1.1 and RC1.2 beta primer mix. MiXCR, applied by TCRdb to the UMI-ligation and nested PCR reads, yields one record per CDR3 protein. The table has roughly 51,000 distinct CDR3 sequences, around 12% seen once. The sequenced sample was PBMCs spiked with cells of the T cell clone KT2. These receptors came from a human donor.

The chain uses TRBV7-9 and TRBJ2-7, with D possibly called TRBD1 or TRBD2 (5 bases each). Trimming stripped 4 bases from V and 0 bases from J, with 13 bases between. CDR3 length: 15 amino acids. The germline CDR1 and CDR2 sequences are SEHNR and FQNEAQ (reference sequence). The CDR3 protein is CASSSEGYYSYEQYF. The DNA of the CDR3 is TGTGCCAGCAGCTCCGAGGGGTACTACTCCTACGAGCAGTACTTC. The whole variable domain, remainder taken from reference TRBV7-9 and TRBJ2-7, is DTGVSQNPRHKITKRGQNVTFRCDPISEHNRLYWYRQTLGQGPEFLTYFQNEAQLEKSRLLSDRFSAERPKGSFSTLEIQRTEQGDSAMYLCASSSEGYYSYEQYFGPGTRLTVT.

This clonotype was seen a handful of times. The genes are TRBV6-2 or TRBV6-3 and TRBJ2-7; 9 nucleotides agree with TRBD2. The CDR3 runs 14 residues. V lost 5 bases, J lost 2 bases, and 4 bases stayed unmatched. Germline V gives CDR1 MNHEY, CDR2 SVGEGT. The CDR3 DNA follows: TGTGCCAGCAGTACGACTAGCGGTGCCTACGAGCAGTACTTC. It codes for CASSTTSGAYEQYF.

This clonotype was seen at least ten times. V and J are TRBV18 and TRBJ2-3, with TRBD2 identical over 11 bases. The CDR3 length is 17 residues. Germline assignment: CDR1 KGHSH and CDR2 LQKENI. The trim removed 4 bases at V and 5 bases at J, leaving 11 bases unmatched. Here the CDR3 DNA reads TGTGCCAGCTCACAATCGATAGCGGGAGGGCCCGGAGATACGCAGTATTTT. Translating it yields CASSQSIAGGPGDTQYF.